This TCR beta chain came from a study of T cells in tumors after PD-1 blockade. Study-level information: Either cemiplimab 350 mg every 2 weeks or pembrolizumab 200 mg every 3 weeks was given. During anti-PD-1 treatment, some patients continued daily vismodegib 150 mg.

Method: immunoSEQ multiplex PCR; TCRdb's copy keeps in-frame clones and lacks some. The table has about 33,000 clones, 78% seen once. V gave up 8 bases and J gave up 9 bases; unmatched junction bases: 6. There are 11 residues in the CDR3. From germline, CDR1 is MDHEN and CDR2 SYDVKM. The sequencing here drew on PBMCs, taken before anti-PD-1 treatment. The clonotype comes from a human donor with basal cell carcinoma. This chain joins TRBV28 and TRBJ2-7; TRBD2 matches at 8 bases. The CDR3 here is CASVLSGTQYF. The CDR3 DNA is TGTGCCAGCGTCCTTAGCGGGACGCAGTACTTC.